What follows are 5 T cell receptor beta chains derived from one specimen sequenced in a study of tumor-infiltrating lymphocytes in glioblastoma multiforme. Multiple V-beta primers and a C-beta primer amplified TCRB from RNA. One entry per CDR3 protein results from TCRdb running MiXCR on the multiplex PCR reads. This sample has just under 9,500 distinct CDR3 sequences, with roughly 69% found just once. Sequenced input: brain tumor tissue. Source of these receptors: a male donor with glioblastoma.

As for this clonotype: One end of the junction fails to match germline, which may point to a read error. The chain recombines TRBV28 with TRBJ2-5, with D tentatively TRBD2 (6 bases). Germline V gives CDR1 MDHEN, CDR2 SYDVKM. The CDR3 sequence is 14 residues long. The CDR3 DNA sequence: TGTGCCAGCAGCCTGGGAGGATCCCAAGAGGCCCAGTACTTC. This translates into CASSLGGSQEAQYF.

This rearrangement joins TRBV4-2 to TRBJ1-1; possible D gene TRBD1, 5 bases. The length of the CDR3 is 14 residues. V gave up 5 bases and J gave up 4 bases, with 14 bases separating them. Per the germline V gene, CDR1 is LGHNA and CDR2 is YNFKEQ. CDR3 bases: TGTGCCAGCAGCTCTCAGGGCCTTGGCACTGAAGCTTTCTTT. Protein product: CASSSQGLGTEAFF.

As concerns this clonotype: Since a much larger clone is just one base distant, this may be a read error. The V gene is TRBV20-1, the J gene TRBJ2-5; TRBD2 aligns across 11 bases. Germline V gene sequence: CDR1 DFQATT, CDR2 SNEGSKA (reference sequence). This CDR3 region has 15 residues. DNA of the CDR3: TGCAATGCTAGAGATTTGGGACTAGCGGAAGAGACCCAGTACTTC. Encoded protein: CNARDLGLAEETQYF.

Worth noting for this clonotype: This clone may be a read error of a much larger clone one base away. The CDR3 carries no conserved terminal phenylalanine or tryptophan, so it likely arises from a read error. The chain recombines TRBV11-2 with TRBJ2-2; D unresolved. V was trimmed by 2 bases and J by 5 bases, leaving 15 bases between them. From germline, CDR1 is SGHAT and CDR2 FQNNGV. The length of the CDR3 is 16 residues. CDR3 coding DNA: TGTGCCAGCAGCTTAAATAGCTGGGGTGGAACCGGGGAGCTGTTTTCT. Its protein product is CASSLNSWGGTGELFS.

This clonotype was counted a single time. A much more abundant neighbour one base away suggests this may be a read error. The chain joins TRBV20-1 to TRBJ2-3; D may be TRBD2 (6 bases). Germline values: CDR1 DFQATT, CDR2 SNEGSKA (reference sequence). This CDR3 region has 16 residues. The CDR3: CSASPRALTSTYTQYF. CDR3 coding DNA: TGCAGTGCTAGTCCTAGGGCACTAACTAGCACATATACGCAGTATTTT.